The 5 T cell receptor beta chains below were found in one sample sequenced in a study of T-cell memory formation after mild COVID-19. TCRdb processed the 5' RACE reads anew with MiXCR; each CDR3 protein has one entry. The data show hundreds of thousands of distinct CDR3 sequences, with around 15% seen just once and roughly 25% held by the top ten. Sequencing was carried out using PBMCs or a T cell subset sorted from them (not recorded which). The receptor set was obtained from a man between 18 and 29 years old who had mild COVID-19 (a few samples of this study predate the infection). Cell type and time point are not known.

The chain uses TRBV29-1 and TRBJ1-3; D is ambiguous. CDR1 is SQVTM, CDR2 ANQGSEA, per germline. The V and J ends lost 7 bases and 3 bases respectively, with 16 bases between them. The CDR3 has 14 amino acids. The DNA of the CDR3 is TGCAGCGGTGGGTGGGGTACCGATGGAAACACCATATATTTT. It codes for CSGGWGTDGNTIYF.

This clonotype was found many times. The chain has TRBV5-1 and TRBJ2-7; no definite D call. The CDR3 consists of 14 residues. The V gene lost 0 bases and the J gene lost 7 bases, with 14 bases spanning the gap. From germline, CDR1 is SGHRS and CDR2 YFSETQ. The CDR3 loop is CASSLAPRTVEQYF. DNA of the CDR3: TGCGCCAGCAGCTTGGCGCCCAGGACGGTTGAGCAGTACTTC. The whole variable domain, remainder taken from reference TRBV5-1 and TRBJ2-7, is KAGVTQTPRYLIKTRGQQVTLSCSPISGHRSVSWYQQTPGQGLQFLFEYFSETQRNKGNFPGRFSGRQFSNSRSEMNVSTLELGDSALYLCASSLAPRTVEQYFGPGTRLTVT.

The genes are TRBV7-2 and TRBJ2-3, with D possibly being TRBD2 (6 bases). Between the trimmed V and J ends, which lost 5 bases and 1 base, there was a span of 13 bases. This CDR3 is built from 15 residues. Germline CDR1 SGHTA, CDR2 FQGNSA. The CDR3 nucleotides are TGTGCCAGCAGCCCCCGGGGCGGGGGCACAGATACGCAGTATTTT. Translating it yields CASSPRGGGTDTQYF.

This clonotype appeared many times. The V gene is TRBV7-6, the J gene TRBJ2-1, with D possibly matching TRBD1 (6 bases). The CDR3 has 13 residues. Per the germline V gene, CDR1 is SGHVS and CDR2 is FNYEAQ. V shed 5 bases and J shed 5 bases, with 10 bases lying between them. Here the CDR3 reads CASSSTGNNEQFF. The CDR3 DNA is TGTGCCAGCAGCAGCACAGGGAACAATGAGCAGTTCTTC. The entire variable domain, with the rest obtained from reference TRBV7-6 and TRBJ2-1, is as follows: GAGVSQSPRYKVTKRGQDVALRCDPISGHVSLYWYRQALGQGPEFLTYFNYEAQQDKSGLPNDRFSAERPEGSISTLTIQRTEQRDSAMYRCASSSTGNNEQFFGPGTRLTVL.

V and J are TRBV7-2 and TRBJ2-3; D may be TRBD1 or TRBD2 (5 bases each). Trimming removed 3 bases from V and 4 bases from J, with 17 bases in between. The CDR3 runs to 16 residues. Germline V CDR1 and CDR2: SGHTA, FQGNSA. For the CDR3, the DNA is TGTGCCAGCAGCTTGGACACAGGCGCGCGGGCAGATACGCAGTATTTT. It encodes CASSLDTGARADTQYF.